This T cell receptor (beta chain) originates from a study of T-cell reconstitution after alpha-beta-depleted transplantation in children. The CDR3 runs 13 residues. The germline CDR1 and CDR2 sequences are DFQATT and SNEGSKA (reference sequence). After removal of 3 bases from V and 4 bases from J, the junction contained 1 base not matched to a gene. The TCRbeta library incorporated unique molecular identifiers. TCRdb passed the PCR reads through MiXCR, listing each CDR3 protein once. The data show around 380,000 distinct CDR3 sequences, approximately 10% seen once. This chain joins TRBV20-1 and TRBJ2-7; 12 nucleotides align to TRBD2. Specimen: PBMCs from the stem cell graft donor, collected from the stem cell graft. This clonotype was sampled from a human donor who donated a stem cell graft to a child with acute myeloid leukemia. In nucleotides, the CDR3 is TGCAGTGCTAGCACTAGCGGGAGGTACGAGCAGTACTTC. Protein product: CSASTSGRYEQYF.